The following is a T cell receptor (beta chain) sequence with its context. TCR beta CDR3 regions were amplified from RNA. HTBI primers were the set used in a first-round RT-PCR of the TCR CDR3. TCRdb reanalysed the multiplex PCR reads using MiXCR and keeps one entry per CDR3 protein. The data contain about 350,000 distinct CDR3 sequences, 19% of them singletons. This sample is part of a study of T cells in Graves' hyperthyroidism and ophthalmopathy. The ends were cut back, 2 bases at V and 0 bases at J, with 19 bases in the middle. The CDR3 covers 18 residues. Germline CDR1 MDHEN, CDR2 SYDVKM. Disease duration under 2 months; hyperthyroidism patients were aged 18 to 65.

Specimen: blood. The chain links TRBV28 to TRBJ1-2; D call uncertain. The receptor comes from a woman between 18 and 29 years old with Graves' hyperthyroidism. In DNA, the CDR3 is TGTGCCAGCAGTTTAAGGTTCCCTCGACGGAGAGCTAACTATGGCTACACCTTC. Translation gives CASSLRFPRRRANYGYTF.